The 32 T cell receptor beta chains in this list originate from one sample, sequenced in a study of blood T cells in healthy people across ages. Alongside a J-beta primer mix, a sample-barcoded 5' primer served in a second PCR lasting roughly 6 to 11 cycles. TCRdb analysed the 5' RACE reads with MiXCR anew, one entry per CDR3 protein. Altogether approximately 680,000 distinct CDR3 sequences are present, about 34% being singletons, with the ten largest covering 15%. The source material was blood. The receptors were gathered from a woman of 80 years or more in good health.

This clonotype was seen at least ten times. The chain recombines TRBV3-1 with TRBJ1-2; tentatively, D is TRBD1 (6 bases). CDR3 length: 16 residues. CDR1 is LGHDT, CDR2 YNNKEL, per germline (reference sequence). The V and J ends lost 1 base and 2 bases respectively, with 14 bases between them. This chain's CDR3 is CASSQATGSLNYGYTF. CDR3 DNA sequence: TGTGCCAGCAGCCAAGCGACAGGTTCTCTAAACTATGGCTACACCTTC.

This clonotype showed up many times. This chain links TRBV6-1 with TRBJ2-3; D not certain. Trimming shortened V by 3 bases and J by 2 bases, and 12 bases separated the two germline ends. The CDR3 totals 15 residues. Germline CDR1 and CDR2: MNHNS and SASEGT. As DNA, the CDR3 is TGTGCCAGCAGTGAGCTAAGTCAAGACACAGATACGCAGTATTTT. Protein sequence: CASSELSQDTDTQYF.

This clonotype showed up many times. The chain links TRBV5-1 to TRBJ2-3; D uncertain. V dropped 0 bases and J dropped 6 bases, with 14 bases sitting between them. Germline V lookup: CDR1 SGHRS, CDR2 YFSETQ. This CDR3 region has 15 residues. The CDR3 sequence: CASSLVPGESDTQYF. As DNA, the CDR3 is TGCGCCAGCAGCTTGGTTCCAGGCGAATCCGATACGCAGTATTTT.

In this sample, this clonotype turned up many times. CDR3 region: CASSEGGQGAYGYTF. CDR3 bases: TGCGCCAGCAGTGAGGGCGGGCAGGGAGCCTATGGCTACACCTTC. The chain couples TRBV10-2 to TRBJ1-2; a weak D match, TRBD1 (5 bases). This CDR3 has 15 amino acids. V was shortened by 2 bases and J by 4 bases, with 14 bases between the two germline ends. CDR1 and CDR2 (germline): WSHSY, SAAADI.

This clonotype has ten or more counts. This chain connects TRBV7-3 to TRBJ2-6, with D maybe TRBD1 (5 bases). From germline, CDR1 is SGHTA and CDR2 FQGTGA. V was pared by 1 base and J by 0 bases, with 10 bases between. The CDR3 length is 17 residues. The CDR3 loop is CASSLKPRDSGANVLTF. The CDR3 bases are TGTGCCAGCAGCTTAAAGCCCAGGGACTCTGGGGCCAACGTCCTGACTTTC.

This clonotype came up a few times. The chain couples TRBV14 to TRBJ1-1; TRBD1 matches at 9 bases. There are 14 residues in the CDR3. Germline lookup yields CDR1 SGHDN and CDR2 FVKESK. J gave up 4 bases and V 4 bases, and 4 bases lay outside the gene matches. In DNA form, the CDR3 reads TGTGCCAGCAGCCGCTGGACAGGGGTCACTGAAGCTTTCTTT. Translation: CASSRWTGVTEAFF.

This clonotype has ten or more counts. The chain recombines TRBV5-5 with TRBJ2-1, with TRBD1 as a possible D gene (6 bases). The V gene lost 1 base and the J gene lost 3 bases, with 14 bases spanning the gap. This CDR3 has 16 amino acids. Germline assignment: CDR1 SGHKS and CDR2 YYEKEE (reference sequence). The CDR3 reads CASSLPRQVIYNEQFF. The CDR3 bases are TGTGCCAGCAGCTTGCCCCGACAGGTAATCTACAATGAGCAGTTCTTC.

The genes are TRBV6-6 and TRBJ2-1, with D tentatively TRBD1 (6 bases). V was clipped by 2 bases and J by 4 bases, with 12 bases between them. This CDR3 has 15 amino acids. Germline V CDR1 and CDR2: MNHNY, SVGAGI (reference sequence). DNA for the CDR3: TGTGCCAGCAGTTACCGGACAGCTGCTTACAATGAGCAGTTCTTC. This translates into CASSYRTAAYNEQFF.

The rearrangement joins TRBV4-2 to TRBJ2-1, with D tentatively TRBD2 (5 bases). The end of the DNA aligns better with TRBJ2-7, so the J call may be wrong. This CDR3 comprises 15 residues. Germline V gene lookup returns CDR1 LGHNA and CDR2 YNFKEQ. The CDR3, as DNA: TGTGCCAGCAGCCAAGAGGACTTCTCCTACAATGAGCAGTACTTC. It encodes CASSQEDFSYNEQYF.

On this clonotype: At one end the junction does not follow the germline gene, possibly because of a read error. The rearrangement joins TRBV20-1 to TRBJ2-7; TRBD2 might be the D (5 bases). The J call is uncertain, as TRBJ2-5 better fits the DNA end. The germline CDR1 and CDR2 sequences are DFQATT and SNEGSKA (reference sequence). The CDR3 runs 15 residues. In nucleotides, the CDR3 is TGCAGTGCTAGGGGAGACAAGGAACCACAAGGGACCCAGTACTTC. Encoded protein: CSARGDKEPQGTQYF.

The rearrangement joins TRBV7-3 to TRBJ2-2; 9 positions agree with TRBD2. Trimming at V came to 7 bases and at J to 0 bases, leaving 6 bases not matched to a gene. The CDR3 has 16 residues. The germline V gene encodes CDR1 SGHTA and CDR2 FQGTGA. The CDR3 coding sequence is TGTGCCAGCAACCCCATAGCGGGGGCGAACACCGGGGAGCTGTTTTTT. It is translated as CASNPIAGANTGELFF.

This clonotype was observed many times. V and J are TRBV5-1 and TRBJ2-5, with D hard to call. CDR3 size: 13 residues. Germline V gene lookup returns CDR1 SGHRS and CDR2 YFSETQ. Trimming pared 2 bases from V and 0 bases from J, leaving 5 bases between. CDR3 residues: CASSFENQETQYF. The CDR3 region has the DNA TGCGCCAGCAGCTTTGAGAACCAAGAGACCCAGTACTTC.

The chain combines TRBV7-3 with TRBJ2-1, with a tentative D call TRBD2 (8 bases). The V and J ends lost 5 bases and 3 bases respectively, with 14 bases between them. CDR3 length equals 15 residues. CDR1 and CDR2 from the germline V gene are SGHTA and FQGTGA. The CDR3 reads CASSPGGTDYNEQFF. In nucleotides, the CDR3 is TGTGCCAGCAGCCCGGGGGGGACAGACTACAATGAGCAGTTCTTC.

This clonotype was seen many times. The V gene is TRBV7-2, the J gene TRBJ2-3, with 7 nucleotides matching TRBD2. This CDR3 spans 15 amino acids. V was pared by 5 bases and J by 0 bases, with 5 bases of the junction left unmatched. CDR1 is SGHTA, CDR2 FQGNSA, per germline. CDR3 amino acids: CASSLSGQSTDTQYF. CDR3 nucleotides: TGTGCCAGCAGCCTTAGCGGGCAAAGCACAGATACGCAGTATTTT.

Details on this clonotype: This may arise from a read error, as a much more abundant clone is one base away. The V call is TRBV10-3, the J call TRBJ1-5; a possible D gene is TRBD1 (6 bases). The CDR3 loop spans 14 amino acids. CDR1 ENHRY and CDR2 SYGVKD come from the germline V gene. The CDR3 bases are TGTGCCATGAGTGACGAGACAGGTAATCAGCCCCAGCATTTT. Translating gives CAMSDETGNQPQHF.

The chain employs TRBV15 and TRBJ2-3; D not resolved. The CDR3 is 13 residues long. V was pared by 0 bases and J by 5 bases, with 6 bases between. Germline values: CDR1 LNHNV, CDR2 YYDKDF (reference sequence). The CDR3 region has the DNA TGTGCCACCAGCAGAGATTCCCTAGATACGCAGTATTTT. This translates into CATSRDSLDTQYF. The whole variable domain, filled in from reference TRBV15 and TRBJ2-3, reads DAMVIQNPRYQVTQFGKPVTLSCSQTLNHNVMYWYQQKSSQAPKLLFHYYDKDFNNEADTPDNFQSRRPNTSFCFLDIRSPGLGDTAMYLCATSRDSLDTQYFGPGTRLTVL.

The genes are TRBV12-3 or TRBV12-4 and TRBJ2-1, with 16 bases lining up with TRBD2. V shed 5 bases and J 2 bases; nucleotides not matched to a gene: 15. The CDR3 extends over 21 amino acids. The CDR3 spells CASSPGLAGGLSMGPYNEQFF. CDR3 DNA sequence: TGTGCCAGCAGTCCGGGACTAGCGGGAGGGCTCTCGATGGGCCCCTACAATGAGCAGTTCTTC.

This clonotype was observed at least ten times. The chain uses TRBV5-1 and TRBJ2-5; 9 bases agree with TRBD1. J gave up 4 bases and V 3 bases, and 7 bases lay outside the gene matches. CDR3 length equals 15 residues. In germline, CDR1 is SGHRS, CDR2 YFSETQ. CDR3 sequence (DNA): TGCGCCAGCAGCTCAGGGGACAGGGTCGTAGAGACCCAGTACTTC. Its translation: CASSSGDRVVETQYF. The entire variable domain, with the rest obtained from reference TRBV5-1 and TRBJ2-5, is as follows: KAGVTQTPRYLIKTRGQQVTLSCSPISGHRSVSWYQQTPGQGLQFLFEYFSETQRNKGNFPGRFSGRQFSNSRSEMNVSTLELGDSALYLCASSSGDRVVETQYFGPGTRLLVL.

This clonotype was seen ten or more times. J is TRBJ2-5 and V is TRBV29-1; D is possibly TRBD2 (5 bases). The V gene lost 7 bases and the J gene lost 2 bases, with 11 bases spanning the gap. Germline CDR1 SQVTM, CDR2 ANQGSEA. The CDR3 length is 12 residues. The CDR3 loop is CSAGSGQETQYF. In DNA, the CDR3 is TGCAGCGCGGGGAGTGGGCAAGAGACCCAGTACTTC. The whole variable domain, remainder taken from reference TRBV29-1 and TRBJ2-5, is SAVISQKPSRDICQRGTSLTIQCQVDSQVTMMFWYRQQPGQSLTLIATANQGSEATYESGFVIDKFPISRPNLTFSTLTVSNMSPEDSSIYLCSAGSGQETQYFGPGTRLLVL.

This clonotype has at least ten counts. One junction end does not reproduce the germline sequence, and a read error may be involved. The chain couples TRBV5-6 to TRBJ2-5, with D tentatively TRBD2 (5 bases). The CDR3 extends over 16 amino acids. Germline CDR1 SGHDT, CDR2 YYEEEE. The CDR3 DNA sequence: TGTGCCAGCACCTTGAGAGGGTCGTTCGGGGAAGAGACCCAGTACTTC. Residues: CASTLRGSFGEETQYF.

About this clonotype itself: This may come from a read error, since a much larger clone is one base off. V is TRBV9 and J is TRBJ2-3; 12 nucleotides align to TRBD2. Trimming at V came to 3 bases and at J to 5 bases, leaving 7 bases not matched to a gene. Germline CDR1 SGDLS, CDR2 YYNGEE. This CDR3 comprises 16 residues. In DNA, the CDR3 is TGTGCCAGCAGCGCGACTAGCGGGGGTCGAGAAGATACGCAGTATTTT. Amino acids: CASSATSGGREDTQYF. The full variable domain, in which reference TRBV9 and TRBJ2-3 provide the parts outside the CDR3, is DSGVTQTPKHLITATGQRVTLRCSPRSGDLSVYWYQQSLDQGLQFLIQYYNGEERAKGNILERFSAQQFPDLHSELNLSSLELGDSALYFCASSATSGGREDTQYFGPGTRLTVL.

The J gene is TRBJ2-3, the V gene TRBV28; TRBD1 matches 10 bases. Germline trimming cut 8 bases from V and 4 bases from J; bases unmatched to any gene: 6. Germline V gene data show CDR1 as MDHEN and CDR2 as SYDVKM. The CDR3 has 14 amino acids. The chain's CDR3 is CASQTGGIADTQYF. In DNA, the CDR3 is TGTGCCAGCCAGACAGGGGGCATCGCAGATACGCAGTATTTT.

This clonotype was seen many times. This chain uses TRBV5-1 with TRBJ2-3, with D possibly being TRBD1 (5 bases). V gave up 10 bases and J gave up 3 bases, with 21 bases separating them. CDR1 and CDR2 from the germline V gene are SGHRS and YFSETQ. The CDR3 length is 15 residues. The CDR3, as DNA: TGCGCCTCCCGGCCCCCTTTGGCAGGGACAGATACGCAGTATTTT. Protein product: CASRPPLAGTDTQYF.

This clonotype was detected a few times. The chain uses TRBV11-2 and TRBJ2-3; 7 bases line up with TRBD2. The CDR3 spans 13 residues. Germline CDR1 and CDR2: SGHAT and FQNNGV. Germline trimming cut 8 bases from V and 3 bases from J; bases unmatched to any gene: 5. The CDR3 DNA reads as TGTGCCAGCGGCCCGGGGGGTACAGATACGCAGTATTTT. This encodes CASGPGGTDTQYF.

This clonotype occurred many times. The chain carries TRBV10-3 and TRBJ2-1; TRBD1 matches 8 bases. Germline CDR1 ENHRY, CDR2 SYGVKD. With V trimmed by 6 bases and J by 0 bases, 1 base remained unmatched. This CDR3 is built from 14 residues. The CDR3 spells CAIRGQASYNEQFF. DNA of the CDR3: TGTGCCATCAGGGGACAGGCCTCCTACAATGAGCAGTTCTTC.

The table lists this clonotype with a few counts. This chain connects TRBV19 to TRBJ2-3, with 7 positions matching TRBD2. The CDR3 loop spans 16 amino acids. With V trimmed by 6 bases and J by 3 bases, 12 bases remained unmatched. Germline CDR1 is LNHDA and CDR2 is SQIVND (reference sequence). CDR3 bases: TGTGCCAGTAGACAGGCCAGCGGGGTTATGACAGATACGCAGTATTTT. It codes for CASRQASGVMTDTQYF. The full variable domain, completed using reference TRBV19 and TRBJ2-3, is DGGITQSPKYLFRKEGQNVTLSCEQNLNHDAMYWYRQDPGQGLRLIYYSQIVNDFQKGDIAEGYSVSREKKESFPLTVTSAQKNPTAFYLCASRQASGVMTDTQYFGPGTRLTVL.

This clonotype was counted many times. The CDR3, as DNA: TGTGCCAGCAGTGATGGGACTAGCGGAGCTTCGAATGAGCAGTTCTTC. It yields the protein CASSDGTSGASNEQFF. This chain links TRBV6-1 with TRBJ2-1, with 11 bases identical to TRBD2. Germline V gene lookup returns CDR1 MNHNS and CDR2 SASEGT. V lost 3 bases and J lost 7; bases outside the gene matches: 8. The CDR3 extends over 16 amino acids.

Turning to this clonotype: At one end, the junction sequence differs from germline, possibly due to a read error. The chain is built from TRBV5-1 and TRBJ1-2; D is unresolved. The CDR3 has 14 residues. Germline CDR1 and CDR2: SGHRS and YFSETQ. CDR3 sequence reads: CANSLAGENYGYTF. The CDR3 nucleotides read TGCGCCAACAGCTTGGCCGGGGAAAACTATGGCTACACCTTC.

This clonotype showed up many times. V gene TRBV19 combines with J gene TRBJ2-5; unclear D gene. Trimming stripped 4 bases from V and 0 bases from J, with 9 bases between. Per the germline V gene, CDR1 is LNHDA and CDR2 is SQIVND (reference sequence). This CDR3 has 14 residues. The CDR3 region is CASSTEVYQETQYF. In DNA form, the CDR3 reads TGTGCCAGTAGTACCGAGGTGTACCAAGAGACCCAGTACTTC.

This clonotype has at least ten counts. The chain is built from TRBV7-2 and TRBJ2-1; D gene uncertain. The ends were cut back, 5 bases at V and 6 bases at J, with 11 bases in the middle. Germline V gene lookup returns CDR1 SGHTA and CDR2 FQGNSA. This CDR3 comprises 13 residues. CDR3 in amino acids: CASSTWLPNEQFF. CDR3 nucleotides: TGTGCCAGCAGCACGTGGCTACCCAATGAGCAGTTCTTC.

Remarks on this clonotype: A much bigger clone sits one base away, suggesting this may be a read error. The chain couples TRBV30 to TRBJ1-2, with TRBD1 as a possible D gene (6 bases). V gave up 1 base and J gave up 4 bases, with 16 bases separating them. The CDR3 extends over 15 amino acids. Germline-derived CDR1 and CDR2 are GTSNPN and SVGIG (reference sequence). CDR3 residues: CAWSAVRGIVYGYTF. In DNA, the CDR3 is TGTGCCTGGAGTGCCGTCAGGGGAATTGTCTATGGCTACACCTTC.

This clonotype was found many times. The chain employs TRBV7-6 and TRBJ2-7, with 9 bases aligning to TRBD2. V lost 5 bases to trimming and J lost 2 bases; unmatched junction nucleotides: 10. Per the germline V gene, CDR1 is SGHVS and CDR2 is FNYEAQ. CDR3 length: 16 residues. The CDR3 DNA reads TGTGCCAGCAGCCATATTAGCGGGGGTCAACCCTACGAGCAGTACTTC. This sequence encodes CASSHISGGQPYEQYF.